A selection of T cell receptor beta chains follows, all from one sample in a study of CD8+ T cells in alopecia areata. Profiled with immunoSEQ multiplex PCR; TCRdb holds only in-frame clones, not every one. There are 170,000 or so clones in the sample; approximately 65% occur only once, and approximately 0.91% lies in the top ten. Sequencing used CD4+ T cells sorted from blood, obtained at week 4, from a patient treated with tofacitinib. The receptors come from a human donor with alopecia areata. CDR3s include the opening cysteine and the closing phenylalanine or tryptophan. A D gene is named only where the DNA matches it firmly. Only part of the rows carry a size: once, few, many, or a class if the clone is expanded.

>.|TRBJ1-2|.|TRBV30
TGTGCCTGGAGTTGGGGGGGCACCCGTGGCTACACCTTC
CAWSWGGTRGYTF
>TRBD2|TRBJ2-3|few|TRBV29-1
TGCAGCGTTGAAGTGGGACTAAGGGATACGCAGTATTTT
CSVEVGLRDTQYF
>TRBD2|TRBJ2-3|.|TRBV18
TGTGCCAGCTCATTTCTAGCGGGGACCTACACAGATACGCAGTATTTT
CASSFLAGTYTDTQYF
>.|TRBJ2-2|.|TRBV9
TGTGCCAGCAGCGAGTTTGCCACCGGGGAGCTGTTTTTT
CASSEFATGELFF
>.|TRBJ2-5|few|TRBV5-1
TGCGCCAGCAGCCGGGCCCAAGAGACCCAGTACTTC
CASSRAQETQYF
>.|TRBJ1-2|.|TRBV19
TGTGCCAGTAGTATTGTCAGTGTCCGTGGCTACACCTTC
CASSIVSVRGYTF
>.|TRBJ2-1|.|TRBV5-1
TGCGCCAGCAGCGGAATGACCCAACCCAATGAGCAGTTCTTC
CASSGMTQPNEQFF
>.|TRBJ2-4|.|TRBV4-1
TGCGCCAGCAGCCAACCGTGGGCCAAAAACATTCAGTACTTC
CASSQPWAKNIQYF
>.|TRBJ2-7|.|TRBV29-1
TGCAGCGTGACCAGGCAGAGGAGCTCCTACGAGCAGTACTTC
CSVTRQRSSYEQYF
>.|TRBJ2-5|.|TRBV6-6
TGTGCCACCACGCTCCAAGAGACCCAGTACTTC
CATTLQETQYF
>.|TRBJ2-5|.|TRBV5-1
TGCGCCAGCAGCCCGGACAGACAAGAGACCCAGTACTTC
CASSPDRQETQYF
>.|TRBJ2-3|.|TRBV2
TGTGCCAGCAGTGAAGCGGGCACAGATACGCAGTATTTT
CASSEAGTDTQYF
>TRBD2|TRBJ2-1|.|TRBV25-1
TGTGCCAGCAGCCCAGGACTAGCGGCGCTACGGGATGAGCAGTTCTTC
CASSPGLAALRDEQFF
>.|TRBJ1-1|.|TRBV9
TGTGCCAGCAGCGTGACAGGCTACACTGAAGCTTTCTTT
CASSVTGYTEAFF
>.|TRBJ1-1|.|TRBV10-2
TGCGCCAGCAGTGAGGACAGATTGAACACTGAAGCTTTCTTT
CASSEDRLNTEAFF
>TRBD1|TRBJ2-7|once|TRBV25-1
TGTGCCAGCAGTTCCCTGACAGGGCTCTTCTACGAGCAGTACTTC
CASSSLTGLFYEQYF
>.|TRBJ1-5|.|TRBV18
TGTGCCAGCTCACCAGTGGCAGACAATCAGCCCCAGCATTTT
CASSPVADNQPQHF
>.|TRBJ2-4|.|TRBV4-1
TGCGCCAGCAGCCAAGAGGGAAGCAGAGAAAACATTCAGTACTTC
CASSQEGSRENIQYF
>.|TRBJ1-5|.|TRBV4-1
TGCGCCAGCAGCCAACAATCAGGGGGCAATCAGCCCCAGCATTTT
CASSQQSGGNQPQHF
>.|TRBJ1-5|.|TRBV27
TGTGCCAGCAGTTTATCTTGGCAGGGCAATCAGCCCCAGCATTTT
CASSLSWQGNQPQHF
>.|TRBJ1-1|.|TRBV30
TGTGCCTGGAAGGGATCTTGGGACACTGAAGCTTTCTTT
CAWKGSWDTEAFF
>.|TRBJ1-6|.|TRBV27
TGTGCCAGCAGTAGTAGGACAATGAATTCACCCCTCCACTTT
CASSSRTMNSPLHF
>.|TRBJ1-6|few|TRBV7-9
TGTGCCAGCAGCCCGACAGATTATAATTCACCCCTCCACTTT
CASSPTDYNSPLHF
>.|TRBJ1-3|.|TRBV4-1
TGCGCCAGCAGCCAAGATCTGGCCTCTGGAAACACCATATATTTT
CASSQDLASGNTIYF
>.|TRBJ2-7|once|TRBV5-1
TGCGCCAGCAGCTTGGATGGGAGGTACGAGCAGTACTTC
CASSLDGRYEQYF
>.|TRBJ2-2|once|TRBV4-2
TGTGCCAGCAGCCGAGGGCCTCGGGGGGCCAACACCGGGGAGCTGTTTTTT
CASSRGPRGANTGELFF
>.|TRBJ2-1|.|TRBV4-1
TGCGCCAGCAGCCAAGACGGCTCCTACAATGAGCAGTTCTTC
CASSQDGSYNEQFF
>.|TRBJ1-2|.|TRBV30
TGTGCCTGGAGCTTCAACCTTAACTATGGCTACACCTTC
CAWSFNLNYGYTF
>.|TRBJ1-2|once|TRBV6-1
TGTGCCAGCAGTGAAGGGGGGTTCGAGGGAGACATTTACGGCTACACCTTC
CASSEGGFEGDIYGYTF
>.|TRBJ1-1|.|TRBV6-5
TGTGCCAGCACCAAGGGGCCTCCGAACACTGAAGCTTTCTTT
CASTKGPPNTEAFF
>.|TRBJ2-1|.|TRBV4-3
TGCGCCAGCAGCCAAGACCATAGCTCCTACAATGAGCAGTTCTTC
CASSQDHSSYNEQFF
>TRBD1|TRBJ1-6|few|TRBV30
TGTGCCTGGAGAGACAGGGTCAATTCACCCCTCCACTTT
CAWRDRVNSPLHF
>.|TRBJ1-1|few|TRBV29-1
TGCAGCGTTGGGACAGTCAACACTGAAGCTTTCTTT
CSVGTVNTEAFF
>.|TRBJ1-4|.|TRBV25-1
TGTGCCAGCTCCGGTGAAAAACTGTTTTTT
CASSGEKLFF
>.|TRBJ1-2|.|TRBV30
TGTGCCTGGAGTGTACAAGGGGGAAGCGGCTACACCTTC
CAWSVQGGSGYTF
>TRBD1|TRBJ2-7|few|TRBV29-1
TGCAGCGCCGGGACAGGCATCTACGAGCAGTACTTC
CSAGTGIYEQYF
>.|TRBJ2-5|.|TRBV29-1
TGCAGCGTTGAAGAGGGCCGGGAGACCCAGTACTTC
CSVEEGRETQYF
>TRBD1|TRBJ2-3|.|TRBV29-1
TGCAGCGTCACTCAGAACGGGCAGGGGGAGTATTTT
CSVTQNGQGEYF
>.|TRBJ1-2|.|TRBV27
TGTGCCAGCAGGAGTGGAGAGAACGCCCCCTATGGCTACACCTTC
CASRSGENAPYGYTF
>.|TRBJ1-2|.|TRBV27
TGTGCCAGCAGTTCGGTTCGGGCAGGCTCCGTCTACACCTTC
CASSSVRAGSVYTF